These 21 T cell receptor beta chains were sequenced from one sample in a study of blood T cell repertoires in COVID-19. Method: immunoSEQ multiplex PCR; TCRdb's copy keeps in-frame clones and lacks some. The table includes some 140,000 clones, about 81% detected once. Source material: PBMCs or T cells enriched from blood (not recorded which). Every receptor here comes from a man aged 35 to 55 with acute COVID-19.

The chain recombines TRBV2 with TRBJ2-5, with D possibly TRBD2 on 5 matching bases. Germline lookup yields CDR1 SNHLY and CDR2 FYNNEI. Trimming removed 6 bases at V and 5 bases at J, with 13 bases between. This CDR3 is built from 13 residues. This CDR3 is CASRTLSGETQYF. CDR3 coding DNA: TGTGCCAGCAGGACCCTCTCGGGGGAGACCCAGTACTTC.

The V and J genes are TRBV12-3 or TRBV12-4 and TRBJ1-5; D is perhaps TRBD1 (6 bases). The V end lost 6 bases, the J end lost 7 bases, and 13 bases lay between the germline ends. This CDR3 is 13 amino acids long. The CDR3 here is CASSQAGEQPQHF. The CDR3 DNA follows: TGTGCCAGCAGCCAAGCAGGGGAACAGCCCCAGCATTTT.

The V call is TRBV3-1 (or the pseudogene TRBV3-2), the J call TRBJ2-1; unclear D gene. With 0 bases removed from V and 9 bases from J, the gap between germline ends came to 15 bases. Germline assignment: CDR1 LGHDT and CDR2 YNNKEL (reference sequence). The CDR3 consists of 15 residues. The CDR3 sequence: CASSQELYSVGEQFF. The CDR3 DNA is TGTGCCAGCAGCCAAGAATTATACTCGGTTGGTGAGCAGTTCTTC.

V usage is TRBV21-1 and J usage is TRBJ2-1; the D segment call TRBD2 is taken from the table without a DNA check. TRBV21-1 is annotated as a pseudogene. The CDR3 sequence is 18 residues long. The CDR3 bases are TGTGCCAGCAGCAAGAGGCGGGTGTGTCCGAGCTCCTACAATGAGCAGTTCTTC. As protein: CASSKRRVCPSSYNEQFF.

The chain uses TRBV5-1 and TRBJ1-1; D not certain. The V and J ends lost 5 bases and 0 bases respectively, with 14 bases between them. Germline V CDR1 and CDR2: SGHRS, YFSETQ. The CDR3 consists of 15 residues. CDR3 DNA: TGCGCCAGCAGTCGCGGCAATTCCATGAACACTGAAGCTTTCTTT. This translates into CASSRGNSMNTEAFF. The full variable domain, with the rest looked up from reference TRBV5-1 and TRBJ1-1, is KAGVTQTPRYLIKTRGQQVTLSCSPISGHRSVSWYQQTPGQGLQFLFEYFSETQRNKGNFPGRFSGRQFSNSRSEMNVSTLELGDSALYLCASSRGNSMNTEAFFGQGTRLTVV.

This clone is a singleton in its sample. The V call is TRBV3-1 (or the pseudogene TRBV3-2), the J call TRBJ1-5; weak D call: TRBD1 (5 bases). This CDR3 has 14 residues. The V end was cut by 4 bases, the J end by 2 bases, with 9 bases between. Germline V lookup: CDR1 LGHDT, CDR2 YNNKEL (reference sequence). CDR3 DNA sequence: TGTGCCAGCAGCCCAGGGTGGGGCAATCAGCCCCAGCATTTT. Protein: CASSPGWGNQPQHF.

The genes are TRBV10-3 and TRBJ1-6; 9 bases line up with TRBD1. The germline gives CDR1 ENHRY, CDR2 SYGVKD. The V segment lost 5 bases and the J segment 8 bases; nucleotides outside the gene matches: 4. The CDR3 has 14 residues. CDR3 region: CAISPGQGYSPLHF. In nucleotides, the CDR3 is TGTGCCATCAGTCCGGGACAGGGCTATTCACCCCTCCACTTT.

V and J are TRBV6-5 and TRBJ1-1; D might be TRBD1 (6 bases). Between the trimmed V and J ends, which lost 5 bases and 5 bases, there was a span of 15 bases. This CDR3 is built from 14 residues. CDR1 and CDR2 from the germline V gene are MNHEY and SVGAGI. CDR3 region: CASSTFRGETEAFF. CDR3 DNA: TGTGCCAGCAGTACATTCAGGGGAGAGACTGAAGCTTTCTTT.

V usage is TRBV5-1 and J usage is TRBJ2-3, with 8 bases aligning to TRBD1. This CDR3 comprises 14 residues. Germline trimming cut 1 base from V and 4 bases from J; bases unmatched to any gene: 2. CDR1 is SGHRS, CDR2 YFSETQ, per germline. CDR3 coding DNA: TGCGCCAGCAGCTTGACAGGGGGGTCAGATACGCAGTATTTT. Translating it yields CASSLTGGSDTQYF.

The gene calls are TRBV5-1 and TRBJ2-4; TRBD1 matches at 11 bases. V dropped 4 bases and J dropped 8; count of bases not matched to a gene: 11. Looked up from germline, CDR1 is SGHRS and CDR2 is YFSETQ. This CDR3 is 16 amino acids long. CDR3 DNA sequence: TGCGCCAGCAGCCCTCCAACCGGGACAGGGGGGGACATTCAGTACTTC. This codes for CASSPPTGTGGDIQYF.

The chain carries TRBV27 and TRBJ2-3; 9 bases are a match to TRBD2. Looked up from germline, CDR1 is MNHEY and CDR2 is SMNVEV (reference sequence). V dropped 6 bases and J dropped 3; count of bases not matched to a gene: 13. The CDR3 has 17 amino acids. CDR3 nucleotides: TGTGCCAGCAGGAAAGACACCCTAGCGGGGCCTACAGATACGCAGTATTTT. Translating it yields CASRKDTLAGPTDTQYF.

The chain links TRBV12-3 or TRBV12-4 to TRBJ2-3, with TRBD2 matching over 9 bases. V gave up 6 bases and J gave up 4 bases; unmatched junction bases: 2. CDR3 length equals 13 residues. As DNA, the CDR3 is TGTGCCAGCAGCGGCGGGGGGGCAGATACGCAGTATTTT. Translation gives CASSGGGADTQYF.

The chain joins TRBV11-2 to TRBJ1-2; maybe TRBD1 (6 bases). From germline, CDR1 is SGHAT and CDR2 FQNNGV. V lost 1 base and J 8 bases, leaving 11 bases between the germline ends. This CDR3 is 13 amino acids long. This CDR3 is CASSLVQGIGYTF. CDR3 DNA: TGTGCCAGCAGCTTAGTTCAGGGGATCGGCTACACCTTC. Together with reference TRBV11-2 and TRBJ1-2, the CDR3 gives the full variable domain: EAGVAQSPRYKIIEKRQSVAFWCNPISGHATLYWYQQILGQGPKLLIQFQNNGVVDDSQLPKDRFSAERLKGVDSTLKIQPAKLEDSAVYLCASSLVQGIGYTFGSGTRLTVV.

The chain joins TRBV19 to TRBJ2-3; 10 nucleotides align to TRBD2. V lost 7 bases to trimming and J lost 9 bases; unmatched junction nucleotides: 7. The germline CDR1 and CDR2 sequences are LNHDA and SQIVND (reference sequence). This CDR3 has 13 amino acids. As DNA, the CDR3 is TGTGCCAGTACCTCACTAGCGGGAATAACGCAGTATTTT. Protein product: CASTSLAGITQYF.

V gene TRBV3-1 (or the pseudogene TRBV3-2) combines with J gene TRBJ2-7, with D perhaps matching TRBD2 (5 bases). CDR3 length: 16 residues. Germline V gene data show CDR1 as LGHDT and CDR2 as YNNKEL (reference sequence). Trimming cost V 2 bases and J 4 bases, with 18 bases left between them. CDR3 DNA: TGTGCCAGCAGCCAATCCAGGAACGTAGGGAGTTACGAGCAGTACTTC. It is translated as CASSQSRNVGSYEQYF.

The V and J genes are TRBV20-1 and TRBJ1-2, with 7 bases matching TRBD1. V lost 3 bases and J lost 3; bases outside the gene matches: 7. Germline CDR1 is DFQATT and CDR2 is SNEGSKA (reference sequence). The CDR3 is 14 residues long. The CDR3 nucleotides read TGCAGTGCTAGTCAGGGGGGCGCAGACTATGGCTACACCTTC. This translates into CSASQGGADYGYTF.

Note on this clone: Other DNA sequences of this sample code for an identical CDR3. This chain joins TRBV5-1 and TRBJ1-1, with D perhaps matching TRBD1 (5 bases). Germline V gene data show CDR1 as SGHRS and CDR2 as YFSETQ. The CDR3 runs to 14 residues. The ends were cut back, 4 bases at V and 1 base at J, with 11 bases in the middle. The CDR3 region is CASSGTGGNTEAFF. For the CDR3, the DNA is TGCGCCAGCAGCGGTACAGGCGGGAACACTGAAGCTTTCTTT.

The J gene is TRBJ1-2, the V gene TRBV6-5; 8 nucleotides match TRBD1. V gave up 6 bases and J gave up 1 base; unmatched junction bases: 4. The CDR3 is made up of 14 amino acids. Per the germline V gene, CDR1 is MNHEY and CDR2 is SVGAGI. This chain's CDR3 is CASRQTGDNYGYTF. CDR3 DNA sequence: TGTGCCAGCAGGCAGACAGGGGATAACTATGGCTACACCTTC.

This clone appeared a few times. The CDR3 sequence: CASSFLPRGGVNTEAFF. In DNA form, the CDR3 reads TGTGCCAGCAGTTTCCTCCCGCGAGGAGGGGTGAACACTGAAGCTTTCTTT. The chain carries TRBV27 and TRBJ1-1, with D possibly TRBD1 on 5 matching bases. Looked up from germline, CDR1 is MNHEY and CDR2 is SMNVEV (reference sequence). The CDR3 extends over 17 amino acids. The germline V and J ends were trimmed by 3 bases and 0 bases, with 17 bases remaining between them.

This chain uses TRBV11-2 with TRBJ1-6; weak D call: TRBD1 (5 bases). Germline lookup yields CDR1 SGHAT and CDR2 FQNNGV. The germline V and J ends were trimmed by 1 base and 5 bases, with 6 bases remaining between them. There are 14 residues in the CDR3. Written as DNA, the CDR3 is TGTGCCAGCAGCTTAGCAGGGAATAATTCACCCCTCCACTTT. This codes for CASSLAGNNSPLHF.

In its sample, this clone was seen many times. The chain has TRBV29-1 and TRBJ2-2, with 10 bases aligning to TRBD1. J was trimmed by 4 bases and V by 6 bases; bases with no gene match: 8. The CDR3 covers 15 residues. CDR1 is SQVTM, CDR2 ANQGSEA, per germline. Here the CDR3 reads CSVRGTGVSTGELFF. CDR3 in DNA: TGCAGCGTGAGGGGGACAGGGGTTAGCACCGGGGAGCTGTTTTTT.